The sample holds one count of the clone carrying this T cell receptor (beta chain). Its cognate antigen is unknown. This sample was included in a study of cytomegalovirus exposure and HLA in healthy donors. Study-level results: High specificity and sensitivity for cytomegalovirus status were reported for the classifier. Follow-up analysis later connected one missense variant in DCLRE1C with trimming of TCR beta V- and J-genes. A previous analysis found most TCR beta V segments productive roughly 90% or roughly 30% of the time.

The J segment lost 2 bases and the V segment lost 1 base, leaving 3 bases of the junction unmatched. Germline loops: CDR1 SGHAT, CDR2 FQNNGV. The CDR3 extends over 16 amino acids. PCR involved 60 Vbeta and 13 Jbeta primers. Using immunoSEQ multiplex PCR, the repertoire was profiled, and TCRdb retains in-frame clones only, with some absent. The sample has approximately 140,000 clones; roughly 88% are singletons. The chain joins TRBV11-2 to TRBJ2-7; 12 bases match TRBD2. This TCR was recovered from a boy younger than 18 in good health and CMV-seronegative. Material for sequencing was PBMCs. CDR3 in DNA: TGTGCCAGCAGCTTAGTACTAGCGGGAGGTCCCTACGAGCAGTACTTC. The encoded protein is CASSLVLAGGPYEQYF. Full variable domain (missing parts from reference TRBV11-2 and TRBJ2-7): EAGVAQSPRYKIIEKRQSVAFWCNPISGHATLYWYQQILGQGPKLLIQFQNNGVVDDSQLPKDRFSAERLKGVDSTLKIQPAKLEDSAVYLCASSLVLAGGPYEQYFGPGTRLTVT.